In its sample, the clone carrying this T cell receptor beta chain was seen many times. The table came from immunoSEQ multiplex PCR; TCRdb's copy has only in-frame clones and leaves some out. The sample lists 250,000 to 300,000 clones; 70% to 90% were seen once. This entry belongs to a study of blood T cell repertoires in COVID-19. Looking at the study overall: There were acute and convalescent COVID-19 samples, and they came from the United States, Italy and Spain.

The CDR3 consists of 13 residues. Germline V gives CDR1 MNHEY, CDR2 SMNVEV (reference sequence). Trimming pared 8 bases from V and 6 bases from J, leaving 16 bases between. This chain connects TRBV27 to TRBJ1-2, with D possibly matching TRBD1 (5 bases). The sequence came from a woman aged 25-40 years with active or convalescent COVID-19. Sequencing input: peripheral blood. In DNA, the CDR3 is TGTGCCAGCCAAGGTGGGGCAGGGAATGGCTACACCTTC. Amino acids: CASQGGAGNGYTF.